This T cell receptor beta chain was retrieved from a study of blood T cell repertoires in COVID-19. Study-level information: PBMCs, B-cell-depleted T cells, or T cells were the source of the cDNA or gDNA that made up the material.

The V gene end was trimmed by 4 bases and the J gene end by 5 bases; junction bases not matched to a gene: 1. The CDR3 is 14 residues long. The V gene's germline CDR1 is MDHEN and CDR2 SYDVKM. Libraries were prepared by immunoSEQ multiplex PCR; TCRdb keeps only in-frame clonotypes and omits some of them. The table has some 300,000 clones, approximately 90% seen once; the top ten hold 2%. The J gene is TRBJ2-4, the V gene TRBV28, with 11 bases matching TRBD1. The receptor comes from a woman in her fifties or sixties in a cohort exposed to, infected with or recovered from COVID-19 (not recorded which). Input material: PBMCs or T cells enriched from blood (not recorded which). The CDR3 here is CASSSGQGENIQYF. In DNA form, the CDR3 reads TGTGCCAGCAGTTCGGGACAGGGGGAAAACATTCAGTACTTC.